This entry lists 14 T cell receptor beta chains sequenced from one sample in a study of shared clonotypes between healthy human individuals. Generated by immunoSEQ multiplex PCR, the TCRdb table keeps only in-frame clones and is missing some. The table includes hundreds of thousands of clones, about 97% detected once. What was sequenced was memory CD8+ T cells sorted from blood. Subset meaning: CD45RO+ cells pooled with CCR7-negative TemRA cells. All receptors come from a man aged 25 to 45 in good health.

The CDR3, as DNA: TGTGCCAGCAGCTTGCGGGGCGAGCAAGAGACCCAGTACTTC. It yields the protein CASSLRGEQETQYF. The rearrangement links TRBV5-6 to TRBJ2-5; D is possibly TRBD1 or TRBD2 (5 bases each). The CDR3 runs to 14 residues. Deletions cut 1 base from V and 2 bases from J, with 9 bases between. In germline, CDR1 is SGHDT, CDR2 YYEEEE.

The chain combines TRBV27 with TRBJ1-2; 9 bases line up with TRBD1. The germline V gene encodes CDR1 MNHEY and CDR2 SMNVEV (reference sequence). The V and J ends lost 2 bases and 0 bases, in that order; junction bases with no gene match: 10. This CDR3 spans 18 amino acids. The CDR3 nucleotides are TGTGCCAGCAGTTTAATCCCCGGGACAGGGCGATCTAACTATGGCTACACCTTC. The encoded protein is CASSLIPGTGRSNYGYTF.

This chain connects TRBV5-1 to TRBJ2-4; D remains ambiguous. The CDR3 sequence is 11 residues long. V lost 0 bases to trimming and J lost 7 bases, with 2 bases between them. The V gene's germline CDR1 is SGHRS and CDR2 YFSETQ. In DNA, the CDR3 is TGCGCCAGCAGCTTGGGTAACATTCAGTACTTC. As protein: CASSLGNIQYF.

This chain uses TRBV6-5 with TRBJ2-2, with unresolved D. From germline, CDR1 is MNHEY and CDR2 SVGAGI. The CDR3 has 14 residues. Trimming removed 5 bases from V and 4 bases from J, with 11 bases in between. CDR3 in DNA: TGTGCCAGCAGTCCCCCCTCGGGCACCGGGGAGCTGTTTTTT. Translating it yields CASSPPSGTGELFF.

This clone appeared once. This chain links TRBV10-1 with TRBJ2-2; unclear D gene. This CDR3 comprises 14 residues. Deletions cut 0 bases from V and 5 bases from J, with 7 bases between. Germline lookup yields CDR1 WNHNN and CDR2 SYGVQD (reference sequence). CDR3 region: CASSESPGTGELFF. CDR3 sequence (DNA): TGCGCCAGCAGTGAGTCGCCCGGAACCGGGGAGCTGTTTTTT.

CDR3 DNA sequence: TGCGCCAGCAGCTTGACAGGGGAAAATTCACCCCTCCACTTT. Translated, it gives CASSLTGENSPLHF. The chain joins TRBV5-1 to TRBJ1-6, with TRBD1 matching over 7 bases. Germline-derived CDR1 and CDR2 are SGHRS and YFSETQ. The length of the CDR3 is 14 residues. Germline trimming cut 1 base from V and 7 bases from J; bases unmatched to any gene: 2.

This chain connects TRBV28 to TRBJ1-3; unclear D gene. There are 14 residues in the CDR3. Germline CDR1 reads MDHEN; CDR2 reads SYDVKM. V lost 4 bases and J 0 bases, leaving 7 bases between the germline ends. DNA of the CDR3: TGTGCCAGCAGTTCGGGCCTCTCTGGAAACACCATATATTTT. It translates to CASSSGLSGNTIYF. Looking up the rest from reference TRBV28 and TRBJ1-3 gives the full variable domain: DVKVTQSSRYLVKRTGEKVFLECVQDMDHENMFWYRQDPGLGLRLIYFSYDVKMKEKGDIPEGYSVSREKKERFSLILESASTNQTSMYLCASSSGLSGNTIYFGEGSWLTVV.

The chain recombines TRBV11-2 with TRBJ2-3; TRBD1 is a possible D gene (6 bases). The germline V gene encodes CDR1 SGHAT and CDR2 FQNNGV. The V end lost 0 bases, the J end lost 9 bases, and 10 bases lay between the germline ends. This CDR3 region has 13 residues. The CDR3, as DNA: TGTGCCAGCAGCTTAGATGCCCAGGGGACGCAGTATTTT. Encoded protein: CASSLDAQGTQYF.

The chain combines TRBV5-8 with TRBJ1-3; D gene unclear. Germline V gives CDR1 SGHTS, CDR2 YDEGEE. The length of the CDR3 is 13 residues. V lost 7 bases and J lost 0, with 8 bases in between. Here the CDR3 reads CASYRTSGNTIYF. The DNA of the CDR3 is TGTGCCAGCTACCGTACCTCTGGAAACACCATATATTTT.

The chain's CDR3 is CASSLAPTGNTEAFF. The CDR3 DNA reads as TGTGCCAGCAGTCTAGCGCCTACAGGGAACACTGAAGCTTTCTTT. This rearrangement joins TRBV27 to TRBJ1-1; possible D gene TRBD1, 5 bases. This CDR3 region has 15 residues. Germline lookup yields CDR1 MNHEY and CDR2 SMNVEV (reference sequence). V gave up 5 bases and J gave up 1 base, with 14 bases separating them.

This chain connects TRBV7-8 to TRBJ1-5, with TRBD1 as a possible D gene (5 bases). V was shortened by 5 bases and J by 0 bases, with 20 bases between the two germline ends. Germline CDR1 SGHVS, CDR2 FQNEAQ. The length of the CDR3 is 18 residues. CDR3 in DNA: TGTGCCAGCAGCCCCCGGCAGGGAAAGGGTTATAGCAATCAGCCCCAGCATTTT. This sequence encodes CASSPRQGKGYSNQPQHF.

V is TRBV2 and J is TRBJ2-7; D is unresolved. The CDR3 spans 13 residues. Trimming stripped 5 bases from V and 1 base from J, with 9 bases between. Germline CDR1 reads SNHLY; CDR2 reads FYNNEI. CDR3: CASSNLVSYEQYF. CDR3 coding DNA: TGTGCCAGCAGTAACCTGGTGTCCTACGAGCAGTACTTC.

The chain is built from TRBV6-6 and TRBJ1-5; D is uncertain. The V gene's germline CDR1 is MNHNY and CDR2 SVGAGI (reference sequence). The CDR3 runs to 12 residues. V was clipped by 5 bases and J by 4 bases, with 6 bases between them. The CDR3 DNA follows: TGTGCCAGCAGTCCGATTAATCAGCCCCAGCATTTT. Translated: CASSPINQPQHF.

The chain has TRBV19 and TRBJ2-1; 7 nucleotides agree with TRBD1. Germline loops: CDR1 LNHDA, CDR2 SQIVND (reference sequence). The length of the CDR3 is 16 residues. The V and J ends lost 0 bases and 3 bases, in that order; junction bases with no gene match: 5. The CDR3 sequence is CASSIDLRQGYNEQFF. CDR3 nucleotide sequence: TGTGCCAGTAGTATAGATCTCCGACAGGGCTACAATGAGCAGTTCTTC.